This TCR beta chain appears in the sequencing data of a study of shared clonotypes between healthy human individuals (dated by TCRdb to the early 2020s). Regarding the study in general: A couple of women and a few men aged 18 to 49 years were included in the cohort. For each donor, three plates each were used for CD4 naive and CD4 memory, two plates were used for CD8 naive, and one plate was used for CD8 memory. Blood TCR repertoires of about 5 healthy adults were deeply sequenced to estimate repertoire size and the extent of clonotype sharing between individuals. To increase sequencing depth and limit assay-specific biases, TCR repertoire library preparation and sequencing were carried out by different laboratories using diverse techniques. Per donor, leukapheresis produced somewhere between about 0.85 and 8.9 billion PBMCs.

At the junction V is shortened by 7 bases and J by 2 bases, with 9 bases in between. Taken from cysteine to phenylalanine, the CDR3 has 11 residues. Left in the record is the CDR3 DNA by itself, 33 bases read in frame from the first base. Taken from the germline V gene (reference sequence), the CDR1 and CDR2 loops are DFQATT and SNEGSKA. This clone was counted at least ten times. The clone's antigen remains unknown. No base qualities exist here, and no much larger clone lies one base off it. Findings and caveats that apply to the study as a whole: Larger estimated clonotype richness was generally found for naive subsets than for memory subsets. Clonotypes shared by all four sorted-subset donors showed higher generation probabilities than non-shared clonotypes. Based on pairwise subsampling, the degree of clonotype sharing among donors was expected to be affected by sequencing depth. The genetic and exposure-history diversity represented was limited by the small number of donors. About 5% of naive CD4, 3.5% of naive CD8, roughly 2.4% of memory CD4, and roughly 0.4% of memory CD8 clonotypes were shared across a few donors. Even with the large sequencing depth, rarefaction of the sorted-subset datasets indicated that sequencing was incomplete. Only blood was sampled, and tissue TCR repertoires likely differ from those in blood.

The donors were healthy, HIV-negative adults with no recently reported acute infections or vaccinations. All donors were Caucasian adults living in Nashville, Tennessee, USA. CD8 memory samples consisted of magnetically selected CD45RO+ cells combined with CCR7-negative CD45RA+ effector memory (TemRA) cells. Blood was obtained by leukapheresis, after which PBMCs were separated by Ficoll-Histopaque density gradient centrifugation and cryopreserved in liquid nitrogen vapor phase. Analytical flow cytometry was used to check the purity and quantity of every magnetically sorted T cell population. Each sorted fraction had its genomic DNA isolated and then quantified by UV absorbance on a Nanodrop 2000c. TCR CDR3 regions were amplified from genomic DNA by multiplex PCR using the deep immunoSEQ assay. Genomic DNA extracted from each cell subset was distributed evenly over all wells of several immunoSEQ 96-well plates, and each plate served as one replicate. Each replicate PCR for sorted subsets received 200 ng genomic DNA, equal to about 30,000 T cell genomes. Purified libraries were measured with a Qubit 3.0 fluorometer, size-checked on a Bioanalyzer 2100, and measured again with the KAPA Library Quantification kit. Every immunoSEQ 96-well plate was sequenced on a dedicated single-read 150-cycle Illumina NextSeq 550 flow cell. Per the original workflow: Because only junctional sequences without quality scores were contained in the immunoSEQ output, filtering matching that applied to full-length reads could not be performed. Sequences were annotated with PyIR, a Python wrapper for IgBLAST v1.9, using IMGT germline references to assign V/J genes and CDR3. Any read was removed if the V/J assignment was weak (E-value above 1e-6), the CDR3 was missing, or the read contained stop codons, out-of-frame junctions, or ambiguous translated residues. V3J clonotypes were defined as sequences sharing the same inferred V gene, J gene, and CDR3 amino acid sequence. To compute the percentage overlap between repertoires, the number of shared unique clonotypes was divided by the size of the smaller repertoire. Richness of each repertoire was evaluated using RTK rarefaction, the Chao1 estimator, and Recon v2.1 estimates of unobserved clonotypes. For all TCRbeta clonotypes obtained by the gDNA method from a handful of donors, generation probabilities were computed with OLGA. TCRdb limited this immuneACCESS table to in-frame rearrangements with V and J called. A share of clones is missing; checked studies link under half to unresolved V genes, and the rest is unexplained. V, J and clone size reflect that table, while D and trimming were determined from the DNA. The sample includes about 120,000 clones, with 68% observed a single time. The top ten clonotypes cover 24% of the sample.

Sequenced: memory CD8+ T cells sorted from blood. In light of the paper, this sample's cell subset or site label describes: CD45RO+ cells pooled with CCR7-negative TemRA cells. The receptor comes from a woman under 40 in good health. The rearrangement combines TRBV20-1 with TRBJ2-7, with no confident D gene call. The DNA sequence is as follows: TGCAGTGTTCCATACGCCTACGAGCAGTACTTC. Its translation reads: CSVPYAYEQYF.